These 29 T cell receptor beta chains came from one sample sequenced in a study of blood T cell repertoires in COVID-19. Here immunoSEQ multiplex PCR was the method, and the copy in TCRdb shows in-frame clones only, minus some. The table shows over 200,000 clones, with roughly nine tenths occurring only once. The sample was PBMCs or T cells enriched from blood (not recorded which). Every receptor here comes from a woman in her forties or fifties in a cohort exposed to, infected with or recovered from COVID-19 (not recorded which).

The chain recombines TRBV4-1 with TRBJ1-1; no reliable D call. CDR1 and CDR2 (germline): MGHRA, YSYEKL. The CDR3 runs 13 residues. Deletions cut 2 bases from V and 1 base from J, with 5 bases between. The CDR3, as DNA: TGCGCCAGCAGCCAATACGGGAACACTGAAGCTTTCTTT. It yields the protein CASSQYGNTEAFF.

The CDR3 nucleotides are TGTGCCAGCAGCCTAGGACAGCGGGGCACTGAAGCTTTCTTT. It encodes CASSLGQRGTEAFF. The V gene is TRBV5-6, the J gene TRBJ1-1; D possibly corresponds to TRBD1 (6 bases). Germline V gene data show CDR1 as SGHDT and CDR2 as YYEEEE. Trimming took 4 bases from V and 4 from J, leaving 14 bases between them. The CDR3 consists of 14 residues. Filled out from reference TRBV5-6 and TRBJ1-1, the complete variable domain reads DAGVTQSPTHLIKTRGQQVTLRCSPKSGHDTVSWYQQALGQGPQFIFQYYEEEERQRGNFPDRFSGHQFPNYSSELNVNALLLGDSALYLCASSLGQRGTEAFFGQGTRLTVV.

The rearrangement joins TRBV7-6 to TRBJ1-5; the D is unclear. There are 13 residues in the CDR3. Germline loops: CDR1 SGHVS, CDR2 FNYEAQ. V was pared by 5 bases and J by 10 bases, with 15 bases between. In DNA form, the CDR3 reads TGTGCCAGCAGCCCTGAGAGGGATCGCCCCCAGCATTTT. Translating it yields CASSPERDRPQHF.

The rearrangement joins TRBV11-2 to TRBJ1-4; D uncertain. Germline V CDR1 and CDR2: SGHAT, FQNNGV. The CDR3 has 16 residues. V shed 1 base and J shed 0 bases, with 9 bases lying between them. CDR3 DNA: TGTGCCAGCAGCTTAGGTCTTAGAACAACTAATGAAAAACTGTTTTTT. This sequence encodes CASSLGLRTTNEKLFF. Complete variable domain (other parts from reference TRBV11-2 and TRBJ1-4): EAGVAQSPRYKIIEKRQSVAFWCNPISGHATLYWYQQILGQGPKLLIQFQNNGVVDDSQLPKDRFSAERLKGVDSTLKIQPAKLEDSAVYLCASSLGLRTTNEKLFFGSGTQLSVL.

This clone occurred once. The rearrangement links TRBV12-5 to TRBJ2-2; D possibly corresponds to TRBD1 (6 bases). Germline CDR1 is LGHNT and CDR2 is FRNRAP. The CDR3 loop spans 18 amino acids. V was cut by 0 bases and J by 2 bases, with 16 bases left in between. The DNA of the CDR3 is TGTGCTAGTGGTTTGGTACCAACAGGGTGGTTTAACACCGGGGAGCTGTTTTTT. Its protein is CASGLVPTGWFNTGELFF.

The V and J genes are TRBV5-4 and TRBJ2-2, with 10 bases identical to TRBD2. Germline V lookup: CDR1 SGHNT, CDR2 YYREEE (reference sequence). The junction had 8 bases not matched to a gene; V was cut back by 2 bases and J by 7 bases. The CDR3 has 16 residues. Written as DNA, the CDR3 is TGTGCCAGCAGCTTAGGAACTAGCGGGGTGGTCGGGGAGCTGTTTTTT. Encoded protein: CASSLGTSGVVGELFF.

The rearrangement joins TRBV28 to TRBJ1-4; D is ambiguous. This CDR3 has 16 residues. Trimming left V 4 bases short and J 0 bases short, with 12 bases between. The germline V gene encodes CDR1 MDHEN and CDR2 SYDVKM. CDR3 nucleotides: TGTGCCAGCAGTTCTCGGCGTGGAGCAACTAATGAAAAACTGTTTTTT. Translation: CASSSRRGATNEKLFF.

Comments on this clone: Additional DNA sequences in this sample encode the identical CDR3. This chain uses TRBV30 with TRBJ1-5; a possible D gene is TRBD1 (5 bases). The CDR3 has 13 residues. Germline V gene lookup returns CDR1 GTSNPN and CDR2 SVGIG (reference sequence). The V end lost 3 bases, the J end lost 4 bases, and 10 bases lay between the germline ends. This CDR3 is CAWSHRGNQPQHF. The DNA for the CDR3 is TGTGCCTGGAGCCACCGGGGGAATCAGCCCCAGCATTTT.

The CDR3 spells CATAPLRGSNSPLHF. In DNA, the CDR3 is TGTGCCACCGCCCCCTTGCGGGGTTCCAATTCACCCCTCCACTTT. The rearrangement joins TRBV15 to TRBJ1-6; D gene ambiguous. In germline, CDR1 is LNHNV, CDR2 YYDKDF (reference sequence). Trimming pared 8 bases from V and 7 bases from J, leaving 18 bases between. CDR3 length: 15 amino acids.

This sequence joins TRBV7-3 and TRBJ2-3; possible D gene TRBD2, 6 bases. This CDR3 contains 14 residues. Germline V CDR1 and CDR2: SGHTA, FQGTGA. Trimming left V 5 bases short and J 0 bases short, with 9 bases between. CDR3 sequence: CASSPGLSTDTQYF. CDR3 coding DNA: TGTGCCAGCAGCCCGGGACTTAGCACAGATACGCAGTATTTT.

The table lists this clone with a few counts. The genes are TRBV27 and TRBJ2-7; TRBD2 matches at 8 bases. Losses at the gene ends were 2 bases for V and 0 bases for J; bases not matched to a gene: 3. Germline lookup yields CDR1 MNHEY and CDR2 SMNVEV (reference sequence). The CDR3 has 15 residues. The CDR3 DNA sequence: TGTGCCAGCAGTTTACAGGCGGGGGGCTCCTACGAGCAGTACTTC. Encoded protein: CASSLQAGGSYEQYF.

The rearrangement joins TRBV28 to TRBJ2-3; D is undetermined. The CDR3 consists of 12 residues. The V end was cut by 6 bases, the J end by 3 bases, with 7 bases between. The germline gives CDR1 MDHEN, CDR2 SYDVKM. CDR3 loop: CASSRTTDTQYF. The CDR3 region has the DNA TGTGCCAGCAGCCGAACTACAGATACGCAGTATTTT.

The chain combines TRBV7-8 with TRBJ1-5; D perhaps matches TRBD1 (5 bases). Trimming cost V 5 bases and J 1 base, with 15 bases left between them. The CDR3 loop spans 16 amino acids. The germline V gene has CDR1 SGHVS and CDR2 FQNEAQ. The CDR3 coding sequence is TGTGCCAGCAGCATGGGACTCCTAGGGAGCAATCAGCCCCAGCATTTT. It is translated as CASSMGLLGSNQPQHF.

The V gene is TRBV19, the J gene TRBJ2-4; a possible D gene is TRBD1 (6 bases). The germline V gene encodes CDR1 LNHDA and CDR2 SQIVND (reference sequence). CDR3 length: 17 amino acids. V was trimmed by 6 bases and J by 6 bases, leaving 24 bases between them. Written as DNA, the CDR3 is TGTGCCAGTAGCGGGAACAGGGCCGTGGGCTCGGCAAACATTCAGTACTTC. This translates into CASSGNRAVGSANIQYF.

The rearrangement joins TRBV5-1 to TRBJ1-1, with D possibly TRBD1 on 5 matching bases. Germline V gene lookup returns CDR1 SGHRS and CDR2 YFSETQ. V dropped 6 bases and J dropped 3 bases, with 15 bases sitting between them. The CDR3 totals 14 residues. The CDR3 spells CASKVQGSYTEAFF. CDR3 DNA: TGCGCCAGCAAAGTCCAGGGCTCTTACACTGAAGCTTTCTTT.

The chain has TRBV5-4 and TRBJ1-5; possible D gene TRBD1, 6 bases. The V gene lost 3 bases and the J gene lost 2 bases, with 12 bases spanning the gap. CDR1 is SGHNT, CDR2 YYREEE, per germline (reference sequence). The CDR3 length is 15 residues. As DNA, the CDR3 is TGTGCCAGCAGCTCTCAGGGGAAGGGCAATCAGCCCCAGCATTTT. This gives the protein CASSSQGKGNQPQHF. The entire variable domain, with the rest obtained from reference TRBV5-4 and TRBJ1-5, is as follows: ETGVTQSPTHLIKTRGQQVTLRCSSQSGHNTVSWYQQALGQGPQFIFQYYREEENGRGNFPPRFSGLQFPNYSSELNVNALELDDSALYLCASSSQGKGNQPQHFGDGTRLSIL.

This clone came up a few times. The chain recombines TRBV11-2 with TRBJ2-2; D is unclear. Per the germline V gene, CDR1 is SGHAT and CDR2 is FQNNGV. The ends were cut back, 5 bases at V and 1 base at J, with 17 bases in the middle. This CDR3 region has 17 residues. The DNA of the CDR3 is TGTGCCAGCAGCCCGGCGGCTGACTTCAGGAACACCGGGGAGCTGTTTTTT. This encodes CASSPAADFRNTGELFF.

This clone was seen a few times. V usage is TRBV18 and J usage is TRBJ2-2, with 8 bases that match TRBD2. Germline trimming cut 5 bases from V and 0 bases from J; bases unmatched to any gene: 8. There are 17 residues in the CDR3. Germline V CDR1 and CDR2: KGHSH, LQKENI. The CDR3 DNA follows: TGTGCCAGCTCAGCTCTAGCGGGCCAATCGAACACCGGGGAGCTGTTTTTT. Protein sequence: CASSALAGQSNTGELFF. The full variable domain, completed using reference TRBV18 and TRBJ2-2, is NAGVMQNPRHLVRRRGQEARLRCSPMKGHSHVYWYRQLPEEGLKFMVYLQKENIIDESGMPKERFSAEFPKEGPSILRIQQVVRGDSAAYFCASSALAGQSNTGELFFGEGSRLTVL.

This rearrangement joins TRBV2 to TRBJ2-1; 8 bases align to TRBD2. V shed 3 bases and J 3 bases; nucleotides not matched to a gene: 7. The CDR3 runs 16 residues. Germline CDR1 SNHLY, CDR2 FYNNEI. The CDR3 protein is CASSDERGSLYNEQFF. In DNA, the CDR3 is TGTGCCAGCAGTGATGAGCGGGGGAGCCTCTACAATGAGCAGTTCTTC.

The rearrangement uses TRBV5-5 and TRBJ1-5; D unclear. Germline V gene data show CDR1 as SGHKS and CDR2 as YYEKEE (reference sequence). V was clipped by 2 bases and J by 0 bases, with 3 bases between them. The CDR3 runs 13 residues. The CDR3: CASSFYSNQPQHF. DNA for the CDR3: TGTGCCAGCAGCTTCTATAGCAATCAGCCCCAGCATTTT.

This chain uses TRBV20-1 with TRBJ1-2, with a weak D call TRBD1 (5 bases). CDR3 size: 11 residues. Germline CDR1 is DFQATT and CDR2 is SNEGSKA (reference sequence). Trimming shortened V by 8 bases and J by 8 bases, and 15 bases separated the two germline ends. CDR3 loop: CSPNSGKGYTF. In nucleotides, the CDR3 is TGCAGTCCTAACTCAGGGAAGGGCTACACCTTC.

The chain joins TRBV9 to TRBJ1-1; 9 bases fit TRBD1. Unmatched junction bases numbered 5, after V lost 4 bases and J lost 4 bases. Germline V gene lookup returns CDR1 SGDLS and CDR2 YYNGEE. CDR3 length: 14 residues. The CDR3 protein is CASSPWTGATEAFF. CDR3 DNA: TGTGCCAGCAGCCCATGGACAGGGGCCACTGAAGCTTTCTTT.

The genes are TRBV11-2 and TRBJ1-2; D ambiguous. The germline V gene encodes CDR1 SGHAT and CDR2 FQNNGV. The germline V and J ends were trimmed by 5 bases and 8 bases, with 18 bases remaining between them. CDR3 length equals 14 residues. The CDR3 nucleotides are TGTGCCAGCAGCCCGGGGATAGCCGAATACGGCTACACCTTC. Translation: CASSPGIAEYGYTF.

This clone was observed once. This sequence joins TRBV6-5 and TRBJ1-2; possible D gene TRBD1, 5 bases. This CDR3 comprises 13 residues. V was shortened by 6 bases and J by 8 bases, with 16 bases between the two germline ends. Looked up from germline, CDR1 is MNHEY and CDR2 is SVGAGI. CDR3 protein: CASRKDNFYGYTF. The CDR3 bases are TGTGCCAGCAGGAAGGACAATTTCTACGGCTACACCTTC.

This chain connects TRBV28 to TRBJ2-1; 9 nucleotides match TRBD2. Germline V gene sequence: CDR1 MDHEN, CDR2 SYDVKM. The CDR3 consists of 13 residues. V gave up 4 bases and J gave up 12 bases; unmatched junction bases: 7. CDR3 sequence: CASSSELAGVQFF. The CDR3 DNA reads as TGTGCCAGCAGTTCCGAGTTAGCGGGAGTGCAGTTCTTC.

The chain couples TRBV18 to TRBJ2-3; D remains unclear. The CDR3 length is 15 residues. Germline V CDR1 and CDR2: KGHSH, LQKENI. V lost 2 bases and J 1 base, leaving 10 bases between the germline ends. Here the CDR3 reads CASSPNSYGTDTQYF. The CDR3 DNA sequence: TGTGCCAGCTCACCAAACAGCTATGGCACAGATACGCAGTATTTT.

The V gene is TRBV9, the J gene TRBJ2-3; weak D call: TRBD1 (6 bases). The CDR3 is 14 residues long. V gave up 4 bases and J gave up 2 bases, with 11 bases separating them. Germline V gene lookup returns CDR1 SGDLS and CDR2 YYNGEE. The CDR3 here is CASSRTGPTDTQYF. In nucleotides, the CDR3 is TGTGCCAGCAGCCGTACAGGGCCCACAGATACGCAGTATTTT.

The chain joins TRBV9 to TRBJ1-2; a weak D match, TRBD1 (6 bases). This CDR3 has 14 residues. Trimming shortened V by 0 bases and J by 8 bases, and 14 bases separated the two germline ends. In germline, CDR1 is SGDLS, CDR2 YYNGEE. The DNA for the CDR3 is TGTGCCAGCAGCGTAGGCCCCCCAGGGGACGGCTACACCTTC. Its translation: CASSVGPPGDGYTF. Full variable domain (remainder filled in from reference TRBV9 and TRBJ1-2): DSGVTQTPKHLITATGQRVTLRCSPRSGDLSVYWYQQSLDQGLQFLIQYYNGEERAKGNILERFSAQQFPDLHSELNLSSLELGDSALYFCASSVGPPGDGYTFGSGTRLTVV.

The chain uses TRBV30 and TRBJ1-6; 9 nucleotides match TRBD1. The CDR3 spans 13 residues. The germline gives CDR1 GTSNPN, CDR2 SVGIG (reference sequence). The V segment lost 5 bases and the J segment 10 bases; nucleotides outside the gene matches: 6. CDR3 in amino acids: CAWGTGWGSPLHF. Written as DNA, the CDR3 is TGTGCCTGGGGGACAGGGTGGGGATCACCCCTCCACTTT.